This T cell receptor (beta chain) was sequenced for a study of PD-1 blockade in classical Hodgkin lymphoma. Repertoires were generated with immunoSEQ multiplex PCR, while TCRdb's copy carries only in-frame clones and drops some. This table has some 40,000 clones, about 79% appearing once. V was pared by 4 bases and J by 4 bases, with 17 bases between. The CDR3 is 15 amino acids. Every patient was affected by relapse after autologous stem cell transplantation, while exposure to brentuximab vedotin was not uniform. Complete response, partial response or progressive disease constituted the best response categories observed.

The sample in question was peripheral blood mononuclear cells (PBMCs), obtained at baseline. The chain combines TRBV5-7 with TRBJ1-2; D possibly corresponds to TRBD1 (6 bases). TRBV5-7 is assigned to the ORF class and has an uncertain function. The origin of this receptor is a human donor with classical Hodgkin lymphoma. The CDR3 sequence is CASSGTNRGPYGYTF. DNA of the CDR3: TGTGCCAGCAGCGGAACCAATCGGGGGCCCTATGGCTACACCTTC.